Only a few counts were recorded for the clone carrying this T cell receptor (beta chain). As yet, its antigen is unknown. The record originates from a study of vaccination and CD4 T cells after COVID-19. The treatment denotes: approximately 11-day PBMC culture with coronavirus spike peptide pools or control peptides (ViraFEST assay). An Oncomine TCR Beta short-read assay was used to sequence the DNA from cultured CD4+ T cells. Someone extracted genomic DNA from cultured CD4+ T cells. TCRdb used MiXCR to reprocess the PCR reads, holding one entry per CDR3 protein. There are about 14,000 distinct CDR3 sequences in the sample; roughly 50% occur only once, and approximately 8% lies in the top ten. Per the germline V gene, CDR1 is MNHNS and CDR2 is SASEGT. V was shortened by 1 base and J by 10 bases, with 11 bases between the two germline ends. The CDR3 covers 14 residues.

The TCR comes from a human donor who had recovered from COVID-19. The rearrangement uses TRBV6-1 and TRBJ1-6; D call uncertain. Material: CD4+ T cells from blood, cultured in vitro. The CDR3 loop is CASSEGQQTSPLHF. The CDR3 DNA sequence: TGTGCCAGCAGTGAAGGACAACAGACCTCACCCCTCCACTTT.